This entry describes one T cell receptor (beta chain). The data belong to a study of blood T cell repertoires in COVID-19. The assay was immunoSEQ multiplex PCR, and TCRdb's table has in-frame clones only and misses some. This sample has some 28,000 clones; around 92% occur once, and the top ten carry less than 3%. V lost 4 bases, J lost 2 bases, and 11 bases stayed unmatched. The CDR3 extends over 17 amino acids. The germline V gene has CDR1 ENHRY and CDR2 SYGVKD. This TCR came from a human donor in a cohort sampled during active COVID-19. Source material: peripheral blood. The rearrangement uses TRBV10-3 and TRBJ1-3, with TRBD1 matching 7 bases. As DNA, the CDR3 is TGTGCCATCAGTGCAACGACATGGGACAGACCTGGAAACACCATATATTTT. This sequence encodes CAISATTWDRPGNTIYF.